A selection of T cell receptor beta chains follows, all from one sample in a study of blood T cell repertoires in COVID-19. TCRdb's table, derived via immunoSEQ multiplex PCR, lists solely in-frame clones and lacks some. The repertoire has around 280,000 clones, around 90% of them found once; the top ten carry over 1%. Material for sequencing was peripheral blood. The receptors come from a man between 65 and 85 years old with acute or convalescent COVID-19. Both conserved end residues are trimmed from each CDR3.

TRBJ2-3 10 TRBV12-3/TRBV12-4 ANTGPPDTQY
TRBJ2-3 12 TRBV10-3 AIKPGQATDTQY
TRBJ2-1 14 TRBV7-8 ASSLALAGPMDEQF
TRBJ1-2 12 TRBV19 ASSITGRPRGYT
TRBJ2-7 13 TRBV5-1 ASSLALGPGDEQY
TRBJ2-7 11 TRBV10-3 AISGQLGYEQY
TRBJ1-1 11 TRBV18 ASSPDMNTEAF
TRBJ1-1 12 TRBV10-3 AISAQGADTEAF
TRBJ2-2 14 TRBV5-4 ASSPQGKGSTGELF
TRBJ1-1 13 TRBV5-4 ASSPPGRRATEAF
TRBJ1-5 12 TRBV6-5 ASRGDSRNQPQH
TRBJ2-5 13 TRBV4-2 ASSQSSGIGETQY
TRBJ2-7 12 TRBV7-2 ASSLSGAHYEQY
TRBJ2-1 14 TRBV24-1 ATSDSGLAGNNEQF
TRBJ2-1 10 TRBV29-1 SVEGFYNEQF
TRBJ2-7 15 TRBV2 ASSGLLGQTGNDEQY
TRBJ1-4 14 TRBV11-2 ASSLWVAGDNEKLF
TRBJ2-7 14 TRBV10-3 AISEQLGQGAYEQY
TRBJ1-2 11 TRBV24-1 ATSDLQGQGYT
TRBJ2-7 11 TRBV4-3 ASSRDRNYEQY
TRBJ1-5 14 TRBV2 ASSEGVAGRRQPQH
TRBJ1-1 10 TRBV7-9 ASSRNRPEAF
TRBJ2-7 13 TRBV10-3 AISESSSGSREQY
TRBJ2-5 12 TRBV7-7 ASSPGRGRETQY